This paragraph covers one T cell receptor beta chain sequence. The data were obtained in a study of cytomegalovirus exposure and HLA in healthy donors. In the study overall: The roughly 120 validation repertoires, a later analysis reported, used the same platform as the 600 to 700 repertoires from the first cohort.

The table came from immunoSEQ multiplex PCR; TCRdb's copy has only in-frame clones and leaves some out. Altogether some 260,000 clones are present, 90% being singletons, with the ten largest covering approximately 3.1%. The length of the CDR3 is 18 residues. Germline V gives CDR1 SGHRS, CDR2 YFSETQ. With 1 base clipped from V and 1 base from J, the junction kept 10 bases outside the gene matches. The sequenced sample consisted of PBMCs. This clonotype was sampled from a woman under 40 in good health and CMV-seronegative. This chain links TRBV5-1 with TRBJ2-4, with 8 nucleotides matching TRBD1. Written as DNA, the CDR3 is TGCGCCAGCAGCTTGACTCCACAGGGGGTGACGGCCAAAAACATTCAGTACTTC. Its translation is CASSLTPQGVTAKNIQYF.